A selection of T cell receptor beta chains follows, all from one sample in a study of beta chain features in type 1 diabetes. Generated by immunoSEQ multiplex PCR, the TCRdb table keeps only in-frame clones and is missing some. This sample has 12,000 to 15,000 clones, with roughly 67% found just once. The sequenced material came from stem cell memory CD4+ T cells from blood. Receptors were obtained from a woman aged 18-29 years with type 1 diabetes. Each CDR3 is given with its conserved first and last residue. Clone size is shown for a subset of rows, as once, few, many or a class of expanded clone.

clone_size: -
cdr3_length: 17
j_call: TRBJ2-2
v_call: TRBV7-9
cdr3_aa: CASSPSAGTANTGELFF

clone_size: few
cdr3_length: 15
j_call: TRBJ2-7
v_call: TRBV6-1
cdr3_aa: CASSVERDSTYEQYF

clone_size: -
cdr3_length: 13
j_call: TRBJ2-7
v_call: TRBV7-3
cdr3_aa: CASSEWTRDEQYF

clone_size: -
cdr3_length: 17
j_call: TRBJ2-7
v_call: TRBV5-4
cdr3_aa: CASSWGTSGSRSYEQYF

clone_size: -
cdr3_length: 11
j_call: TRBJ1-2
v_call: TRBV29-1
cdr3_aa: CSVGLPYGYTF

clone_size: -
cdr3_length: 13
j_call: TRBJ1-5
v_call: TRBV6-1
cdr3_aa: CASSARSNQPQHF

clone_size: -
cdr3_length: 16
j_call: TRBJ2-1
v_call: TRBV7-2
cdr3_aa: CASSLAPGQGAHEQFF

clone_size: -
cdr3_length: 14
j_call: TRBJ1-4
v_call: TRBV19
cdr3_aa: CASSISGNGEKLFF

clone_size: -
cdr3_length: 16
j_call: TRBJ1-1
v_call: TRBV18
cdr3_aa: CASSPSYGQVNTEAFF

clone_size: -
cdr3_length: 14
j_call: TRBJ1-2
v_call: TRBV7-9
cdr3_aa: CASSAGQGLYGYTF

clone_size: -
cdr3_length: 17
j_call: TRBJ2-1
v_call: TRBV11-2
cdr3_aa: CASSPGLAGGPRNEQFF

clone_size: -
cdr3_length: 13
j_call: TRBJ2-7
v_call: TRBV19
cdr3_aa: CASSITGDGEQYF

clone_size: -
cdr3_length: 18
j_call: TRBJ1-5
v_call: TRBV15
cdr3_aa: CATSRDSRGRIIGQPQHF

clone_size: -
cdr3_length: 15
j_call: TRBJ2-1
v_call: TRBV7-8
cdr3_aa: CASSLVAGGPDEQFF

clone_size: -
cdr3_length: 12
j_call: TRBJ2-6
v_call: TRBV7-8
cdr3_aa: CASTTGANVLTF

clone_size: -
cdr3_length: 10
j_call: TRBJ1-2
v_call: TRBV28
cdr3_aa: CASGRDGYTF

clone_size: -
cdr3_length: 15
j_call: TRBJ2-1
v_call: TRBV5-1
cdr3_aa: CASSWSGGAVREQFF

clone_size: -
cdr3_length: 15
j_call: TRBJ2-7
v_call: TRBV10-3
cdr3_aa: CAISALQGAGNEQYF

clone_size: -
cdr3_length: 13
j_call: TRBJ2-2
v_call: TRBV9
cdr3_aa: CASSAGQTGELFF

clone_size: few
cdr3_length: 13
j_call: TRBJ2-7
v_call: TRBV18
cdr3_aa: CASSPGTSYEQYF

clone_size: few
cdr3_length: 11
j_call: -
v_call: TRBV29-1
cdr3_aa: CSGGQGPEQYF

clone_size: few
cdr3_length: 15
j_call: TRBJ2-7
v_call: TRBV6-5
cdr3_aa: CASSSLDGATYEQYF

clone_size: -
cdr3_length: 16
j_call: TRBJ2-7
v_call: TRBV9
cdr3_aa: CASSVDLGQGVYEQYF

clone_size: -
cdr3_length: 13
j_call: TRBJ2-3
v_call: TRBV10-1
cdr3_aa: CASSQRGGATQYF

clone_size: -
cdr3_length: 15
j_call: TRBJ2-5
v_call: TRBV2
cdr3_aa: CASSEQSGSQETQYF

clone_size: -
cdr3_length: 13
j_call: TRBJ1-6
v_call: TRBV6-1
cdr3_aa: CASREGNNSPLHF

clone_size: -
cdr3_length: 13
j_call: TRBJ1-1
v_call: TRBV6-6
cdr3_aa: CASSRGSNTEAFF

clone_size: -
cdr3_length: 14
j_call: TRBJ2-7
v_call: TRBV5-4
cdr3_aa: CASTTGRSGVEQYF

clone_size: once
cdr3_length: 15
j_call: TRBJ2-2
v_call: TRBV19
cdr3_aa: CASSIMRVGTGELFF

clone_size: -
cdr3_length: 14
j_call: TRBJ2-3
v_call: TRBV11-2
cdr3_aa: CASSSTGGADTQYF

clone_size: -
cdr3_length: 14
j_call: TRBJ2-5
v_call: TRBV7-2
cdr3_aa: CASSLAGQGVTQYF

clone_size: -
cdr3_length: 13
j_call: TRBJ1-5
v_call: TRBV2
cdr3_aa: CASSEVDFQPQHF

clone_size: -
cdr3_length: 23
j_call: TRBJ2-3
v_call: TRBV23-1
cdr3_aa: CASSPPGQMVQGDGDKCTDTQYF

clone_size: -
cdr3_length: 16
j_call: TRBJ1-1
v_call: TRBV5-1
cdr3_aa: CASSLMGAHMNTEAFF

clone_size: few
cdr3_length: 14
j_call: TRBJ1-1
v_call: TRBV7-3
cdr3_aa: CASSLTGGFTEAFF

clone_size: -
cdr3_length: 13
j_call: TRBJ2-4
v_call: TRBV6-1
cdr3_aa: CASIAYRGDIQYF

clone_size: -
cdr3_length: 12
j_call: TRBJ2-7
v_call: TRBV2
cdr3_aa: CAATQGSHEQYF

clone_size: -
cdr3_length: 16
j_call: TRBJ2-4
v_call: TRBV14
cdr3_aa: CASSLSGTFGQNIQYF

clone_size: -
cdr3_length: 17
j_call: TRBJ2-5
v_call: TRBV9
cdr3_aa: CASSVGLAGGSKETQYF

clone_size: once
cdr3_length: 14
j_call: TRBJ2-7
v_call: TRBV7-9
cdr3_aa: CASSLLARDTEQYF

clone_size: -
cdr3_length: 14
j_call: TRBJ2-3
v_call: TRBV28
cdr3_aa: CASSGGRGSPGRYF

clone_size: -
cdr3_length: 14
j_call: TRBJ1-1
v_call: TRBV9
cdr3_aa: CASRGGGAGTEAFF

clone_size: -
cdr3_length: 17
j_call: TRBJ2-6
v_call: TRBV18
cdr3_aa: CASSPRAGGIGANVPTF

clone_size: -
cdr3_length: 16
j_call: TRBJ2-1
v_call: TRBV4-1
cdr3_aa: CASSQEWDIANNEQFF

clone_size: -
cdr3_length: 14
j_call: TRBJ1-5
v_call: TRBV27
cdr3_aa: CASSAQISNQPQHF

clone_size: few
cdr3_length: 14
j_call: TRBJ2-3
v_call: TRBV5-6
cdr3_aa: CASSSSGGTDTQYF

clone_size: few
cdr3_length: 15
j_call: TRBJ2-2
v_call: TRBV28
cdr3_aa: CASTSGGSRTGELFF

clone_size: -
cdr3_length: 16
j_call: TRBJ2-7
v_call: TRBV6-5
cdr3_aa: CASSYSMGLAAYEQYF

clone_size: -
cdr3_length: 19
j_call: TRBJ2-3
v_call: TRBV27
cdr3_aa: CASGPWRTSGRARADTQYF

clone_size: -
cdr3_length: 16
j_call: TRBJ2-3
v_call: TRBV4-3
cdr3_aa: CASSQDWGGGTDTQYF

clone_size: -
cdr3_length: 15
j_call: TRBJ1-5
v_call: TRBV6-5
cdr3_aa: CASRETGGMQQPQHF

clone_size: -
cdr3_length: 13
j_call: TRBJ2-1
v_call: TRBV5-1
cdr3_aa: CASSLVLSNEQFF

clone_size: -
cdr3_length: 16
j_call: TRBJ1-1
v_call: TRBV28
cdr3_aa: CASSYRPGLMNTEAFF